The 20 T cell receptor beta chains reported below all come from one sample, sequenced in a study of cytomegalovirus exposure and HLA in healthy donors. This PCR relied on a set of 60 Vbeta primers and 13 Jbeta primers. Some clones are missing from TCRdb's copy, which holds only in-frame ones; the method was immunoSEQ multiplex PCR. The data contain 150,000 or so clones, about 85% of them singletons. Sequenced sample: PBMCs. These receptors were obtained from a young man in good health and CMV-seronegative.

V is TRBV5-1 and J is TRBJ2-1; unclear D gene. This CDR3 contains 14 residues. The germline V gene encodes CDR1 SGHRS and CDR2 YFSETQ. Trimming cost V 0 bases and J 6 bases, with 10 bases left between them. The DNA for the CDR3 is TGCGCCAGCAGCTTGGGGGCCATCGGCAATGAGCAGTTCTTC. Translation gives CASSLGAIGNEQFF.

The V and J genes are TRBV7-6 and TRBJ2-2; D is perhaps TRBD2 (6 bases). Trimming removed 1 base at V and 4 bases at J, with 16 bases between. Per germline, CDR1 SGHVS and CDR2 FNYEAQ. The CDR3 extends over 17 amino acids. As DNA, the CDR3 is TGTGCCAGCAGCTTAGTAAGGTGGCGGGATACCACCGGGGAGCTGTTTTTT. It specifies CASSLVRWRDTTGELFF.

The chain employs TRBV7-2 and TRBJ2-1; 14 bases fit TRBD2. The CDR3 extends over 17 amino acids. The V gene end was trimmed by 4 bases and the J gene end by 3 bases; junction bases not matched to a gene: 5. Per germline, CDR1 SGHTA and CDR2 FQGNSA. Here the CDR3 reads CASSSGTSGGVYNEQFF. DNA for the CDR3: TGTGCCAGCAGCTCCGGGACTAGCGGGGGCGTCTACAATGAGCAGTTCTTC.

The chain employs TRBV14 and TRBJ2-5; TRBD1 aligns across 8 bases. CDR3 size: 14 residues. In germline, CDR1 is SGHDN, CDR2 FVKESK. In DNA form, the CDR3 reads TGTACCGGCACTCGCGGGACAGGCTTGAAGACCCAGTACTTC. Its translation is CTGTRGTGLKTQYF.

The chain is built from TRBV6-5 and TRBJ2-5; D possibly corresponds to TRBD1 (5 bases). Germline CDR1 reads MNHEY; CDR2 reads SVGAGI. Trimming cost V 8 bases and J 5 bases, with 15 bases left between them. The CDR3 length is 13 residues. The CDR3 nucleotides read TGTGCCAGCGGCTGGGGCGTGGGGGAGACCCAGTACTTC. As protein: CASGWGVGETQYF.

The gene calls are TRBV6-6 and TRBJ2-1; a weak D match, TRBD1 (6 bases). Trimming pared 9 bases from V and 3 bases from J, leaving 9 bases between. The CDR3 totals 12 residues. Germline CDR1 is MNHNY and CDR2 is SVGAGI (reference sequence). CDR3 in amino acids: CASKTGYNEQFF. The CDR3 nucleotides read TGTGCCAGTAAGACAGGCTACAATGAGCAGTTCTTC.

The genes are TRBV15 and TRBJ1-2, with TRBD1 identical over 8 bases. The CDR3 sequence is 17 residues long. With V trimmed by 3 bases and J by 2 bases, 11 bases remained unmatched. Germline lookup yields CDR1 LNHNV and CDR2 YYDKDF (reference sequence). The CDR3 bases are TGTGCCACCAGCAGTAATATAGATCAGGGGGCCAACTATGGCTACACCTTC. This translates into CATSSNIDQGANYGYTF.

The chain employs TRBV2 and TRBJ2-6, with 8 bases lining up with TRBD1. The CDR3 consists of 17 residues. CDR1 is SNHLY, CDR2 FYNNEI, per germline. J was trimmed by 0 bases and V by 6 bases; bases with no gene match: 7. This CDR3 is CASRRQGSPSGANVLTF. The CDR3 nucleotides read TGTGCCAGCAGACGACAGGGGAGCCCCTCTGGGGCCAACGTCCTGACTTTC.

The chain employs TRBV5-1 and TRBJ1-2; TRBD1 might be the D (6 bases). V lost 0 bases, J lost 5 bases, and 8 bases lay in between. This CDR3 spans 13 amino acids. Germline loops: CDR1 SGHRS, CDR2 YFSETQ. CDR3 residues: CASSLAGEYGYTF. CDR3 nucleotide sequence: TGCGCCAGCAGCTTGGCAGGGGAGTATGGCTACACCTTC.

This sequence joins TRBV6-5 and TRBJ2-1, with a weak D call TRBD2 (5 bases). The V end was cut by 5 bases, the J end by 7 bases, with 18 bases between. Germline loops: CDR1 MNHEY, CDR2 SVGAGI. The CDR3 length is 15 residues. The CDR3 region is CASSRLEIARNEQFF. In DNA, the CDR3 is TGTGCCAGCAGTCGTCTAGAGATAGCGAGGAATGAGCAGTTCTTC.

The rearrangement joins TRBV27 to TRBJ2-2, with 13 bases fitting TRBD2. This CDR3 is 16 amino acids long. Germline V gene sequence: CDR1 MNHEY, CDR2 SMNVEV (reference sequence). J was trimmed by 7 bases and V by 4 bases; bases with no gene match: 6. The CDR3 loop is CASSSGLAGAGGELFF. The CDR3 nucleotides are TGTGCCAGCAGTTCCGGACTAGCGGGAGCGGGCGGGGAGCTGTTTTTT.

The V and J genes are TRBV10-2 and TRBJ1-1; D remains ambiguous. This CDR3 has 12 amino acids. CDR1 WSHSY and CDR2 SAAADI come from the germline V gene. Trimming removed 5 bases at V and 0 bases at J, with 4 bases between. The CDR3 sequence is CASSLVNTEAFF. The CDR3 nucleotides read TGCGCCAGCAGTTTAGTGAACACTGAAGCTTTCTTT.

The gene calls are TRBV2 and TRBJ2-3, with D maybe TRBD2 (5 bases). The CDR3 contains 13 residues. The germline V gene has CDR1 SNHLY and CDR2 FYNNEI. Trimming left V 6 bases short and J 1 base short, with 8 bases between. Here the CDR3 reads CASSWGGTDTQYF. The CDR3 DNA reads TGTGCCAGCAGCTGGGGAGGCACAGATACGCAGTATTTT.

The chain joins TRBV28 to TRBJ1-5; 8 bases align to TRBD1. The germline gives CDR1 MDHEN, CDR2 SYDVKM. This CDR3 is 15 amino acids long. J gave up 4 bases and V 5 bases, and 7 bases lay outside the gene matches. Written as DNA, the CDR3 is TGTGCCAGCAGTGGGGGACAGGTTTTTAATCAGCCCCAGCATTTT. It codes for CASSGGQVFNQPQHF.

The rearrangement uses TRBV28 and TRBJ2-5; D might be TRBD2 (6 bases). Trimming stripped 2 bases from V and 11 bases from J, with 9 bases between. The germline V gene has CDR1 MDHEN and CDR2 SYDVKM. The CDR3 is 11 residues long. CDR3 sequence (DNA): TGTGCCAGCAGTTTAACGGGAGAGCAGTACTTC. Translation gives CASSLTGEQYF.

This chain joins TRBV27 and TRBJ1-2; 10 nucleotides match TRBD1. With V trimmed by 5 bases and J by 7 bases, 7 bases remained unmatched. The germline CDR1 and CDR2 sequences are MNHEY and SMNVEV (reference sequence). There are 14 residues in the CDR3. This CDR3 reads CASSLSGTGAGYTF. CDR3 sequence (DNA): TGTGCCAGCAGTCTAAGCGGGACAGGGGCTGGCTACACCTTC.

The chain couples TRBV4-1 to TRBJ1-6; no reliable D call. The ends were cut back, 2 bases at V and 5 bases at J, with 19 bases in the middle. Germline V CDR1 and CDR2: MGHRA, YSYEKL. The CDR3 covers 18 residues. The CDR3 sequence: CASSQRAGILSDNSPLHF. The CDR3, as DNA: TGCGCCAGCAGCCAACGGGCCGGGATCCTATCCGATAATTCACCCCTCCACTTT.

This clone was seen a single time. V gene TRBV7-9 combines with J gene TRBJ2-5; perhaps TRBD1 as D (5 bases). The V end was cut by 5 bases, the J end by 0 bases, with 13 bases between. This CDR3 spans 15 amino acids. The V gene's germline CDR1 is SEHNR and CDR2 FQNEAQ (reference sequence). CDR3: CASSRKGNNQETQYF. CDR3 nucleotide sequence: TGTGCCAGCAGCCGAAAGGGGAATAACCAAGAGACCCAGTACTTC.

V gene TRBV28 combines with J gene TRBJ2-7, with 8 bases that match TRBD2. V dropped 6 bases and J dropped 6; count of bases not matched to a gene: 7. CDR1 is MDHEN, CDR2 SYDVKM, per germline. The CDR3 loop spans 13 amino acids. The CDR3 DNA reads as TGTGCCAGCAGCTCGGGGGCGGGAGGCGAGCAGTACTTC. Translated, it gives CASSSGAGGEQYF.

A word on this clone: The sample contains more than one DNA sequence encoding this CDR3. The V call is TRBV28, the J call TRBJ1-2; D perhaps matches TRBD1 (6 bases). The germline CDR1 and CDR2 sequences are MDHEN and SYDVKM. The CDR3 spans 13 residues. V was pared by 5 bases and J by 2 bases, with 9 bases between. Here the CDR3 reads CASSLTGNYGYTF. The CDR3 DNA is TGTGCCAGCAGTCTCACAGGGAACTATGGCTACACCTTC.